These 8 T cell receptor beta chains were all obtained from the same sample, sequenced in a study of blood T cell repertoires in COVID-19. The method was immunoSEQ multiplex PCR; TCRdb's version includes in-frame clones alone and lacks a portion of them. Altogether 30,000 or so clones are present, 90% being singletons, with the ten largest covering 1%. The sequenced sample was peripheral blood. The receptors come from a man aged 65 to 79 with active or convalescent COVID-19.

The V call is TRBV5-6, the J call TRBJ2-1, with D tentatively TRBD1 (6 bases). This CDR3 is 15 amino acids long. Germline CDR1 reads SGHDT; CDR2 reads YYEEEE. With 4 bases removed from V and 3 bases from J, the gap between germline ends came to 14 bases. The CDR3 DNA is TGTGCCAGCAGCCTCGGGACACCTAACTACAATGAGCAGTTCTTC. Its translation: CASSLGTPNYNEQFF.

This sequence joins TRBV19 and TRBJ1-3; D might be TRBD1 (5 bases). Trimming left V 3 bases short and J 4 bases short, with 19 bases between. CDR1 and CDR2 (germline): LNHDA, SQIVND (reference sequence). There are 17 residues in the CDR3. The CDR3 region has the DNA TGTGCCAGTAGTATCACGGGGACTGCCCGTGGGGGAAACACCATATATTTT. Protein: CASSITGTARGGNTIYF. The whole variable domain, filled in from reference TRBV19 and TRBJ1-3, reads DGGITQSPKYLFRKEGQNVTLSCEQNLNHDAMYWYRQDPGQGLRLIYYSQIVNDFQKGDIAEGYSVSREKKESFPLTVTSAQKNPTAFYLCASSITGTARGGNTIYFGEGSWLTVV.

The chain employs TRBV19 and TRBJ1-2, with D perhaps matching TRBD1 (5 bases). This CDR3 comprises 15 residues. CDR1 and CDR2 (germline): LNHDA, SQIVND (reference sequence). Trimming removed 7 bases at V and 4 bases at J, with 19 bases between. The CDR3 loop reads CASTPSNRPLYGYTF. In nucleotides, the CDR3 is TGTGCCAGTACCCCGTCGAACAGGCCTCTCTATGGCTACACCTTC.

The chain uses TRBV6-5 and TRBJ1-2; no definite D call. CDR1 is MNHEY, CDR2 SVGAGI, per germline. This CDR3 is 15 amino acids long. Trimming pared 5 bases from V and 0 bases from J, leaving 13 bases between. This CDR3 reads CASSPGREANYGYTF. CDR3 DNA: TGTGCCAGCAGTCCAGGACGGGAGGCTAACTATGGCTACACCTTC.

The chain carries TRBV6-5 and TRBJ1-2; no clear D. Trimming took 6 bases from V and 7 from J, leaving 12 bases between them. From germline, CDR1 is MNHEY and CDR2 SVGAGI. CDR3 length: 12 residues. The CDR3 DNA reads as TGTGCCAGCAGCGGCGGACTAAGTGGCTACACCTTC. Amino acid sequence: CASSGGLSGYTF.

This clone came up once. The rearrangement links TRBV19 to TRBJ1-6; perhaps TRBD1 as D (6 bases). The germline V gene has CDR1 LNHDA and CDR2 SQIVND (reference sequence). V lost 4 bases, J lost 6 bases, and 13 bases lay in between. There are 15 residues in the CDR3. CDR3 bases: TGTGCCAGTAGTACCGACAGGAGTGGTAATTCACCCCTCCACTTT. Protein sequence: CASSTDRSGNSPLHF.

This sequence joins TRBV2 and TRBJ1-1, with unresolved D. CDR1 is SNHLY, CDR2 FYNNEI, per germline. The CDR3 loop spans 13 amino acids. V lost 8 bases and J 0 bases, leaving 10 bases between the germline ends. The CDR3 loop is CASDLRMNTEAFF. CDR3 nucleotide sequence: TGTGCCAGCGATTTGAGGATGAACACTGAAGCTTTCTTT. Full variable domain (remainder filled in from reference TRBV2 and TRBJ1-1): EPEVTQTPSHQVTQMGQEVILRCVPISNHLYFYWYRQILGQKVEFLVSFYNNEISEKSEIFDDQFSVERPDGSNFTLKIRSTKLEDSAMYFCASDLRMNTEAFFGQGTRLTVV.

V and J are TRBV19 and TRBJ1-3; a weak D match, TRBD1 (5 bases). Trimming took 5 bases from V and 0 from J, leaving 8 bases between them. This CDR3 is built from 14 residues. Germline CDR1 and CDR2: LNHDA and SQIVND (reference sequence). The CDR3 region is CASSGADSGNTIYF. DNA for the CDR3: TGTGCCAGTAGTGGGGCAGACTCTGGAAACACCATATATTTT.